This record covers a single TCR beta chain. TCRdb's table, derived via immunoSEQ multiplex PCR, lists solely in-frame clones and lacks some. This table has roughly 100,000 clones, approximately 80% appearing once. These data are taken from a study of blood T cell repertoires in COVID-19. Study-wide context: Sources were T cells, B-cell-depleted T cells, or PBMCs; the material itself was cDNA or gDNA.

Germline V lookup: CDR1 MGHDK, CDR2 SYGVNS. Trimming stripped 5 bases from V and 0 bases from J, with 7 bases between. The CDR3 extends over 13 amino acids. The sequence was obtained from a man in his sixties with active or convalescent COVID-19. Source material: peripheral blood. The chain couples TRBV25-1 to TRBJ1-1, with D unresolved. The CDR3 spells CASSPTLNTEAFF. The DNA of the CDR3 is TGTGCCAGCAGTCCGACACTGAACACTGAAGCTTTCTTT. The full variable domain, rest sourced from reference TRBV25-1 and TRBJ1-1, is EADIYQTPRYLVIGTGKKITLECSQTMGHDKMYWYQQDPGMELHLIHYSYGVNSTEKGDLSSESTVSRIRTEHFPLTLESARPSHTSQYLCASSPTLNTEAFFGQGTRLTVV.